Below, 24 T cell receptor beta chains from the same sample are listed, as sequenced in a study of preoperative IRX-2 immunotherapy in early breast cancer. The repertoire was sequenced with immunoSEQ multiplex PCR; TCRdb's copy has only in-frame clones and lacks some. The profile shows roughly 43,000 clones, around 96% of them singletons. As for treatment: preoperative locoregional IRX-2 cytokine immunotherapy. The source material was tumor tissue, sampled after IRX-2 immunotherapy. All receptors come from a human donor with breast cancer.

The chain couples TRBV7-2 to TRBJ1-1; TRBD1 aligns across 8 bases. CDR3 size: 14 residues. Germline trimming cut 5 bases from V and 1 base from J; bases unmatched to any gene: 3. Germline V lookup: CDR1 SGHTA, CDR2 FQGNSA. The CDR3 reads CASSTGTGNTEAFF. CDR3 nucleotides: TGTGCCAGCAGCACAGGGACAGGGAACACTGAAGCTTTCTTT.

CDR3: CAWSVKGGGPQHF. CDR3 nucleotide sequence: TGTGCCTGGAGTGTAAAAGGCGGGGGGCCCCAGCATTTT. This sequence joins TRBV30 and TRBJ1-5; a possible D gene is TRBD1 (5 bases). This CDR3 has 13 residues. The V end was cut by 0 bases, the J end by 9 bases, with 12 bases between. The V gene's germline CDR1 is GTSNPN and CDR2 SVGIG (reference sequence).

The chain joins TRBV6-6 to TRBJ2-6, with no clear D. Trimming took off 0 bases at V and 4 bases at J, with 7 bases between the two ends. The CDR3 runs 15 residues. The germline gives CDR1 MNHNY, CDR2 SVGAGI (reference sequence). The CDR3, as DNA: TGTGCCAGCAGTTACTCTCATTCGGGGGCCAACGTCCTGACTTTC. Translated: CASSYSHSGANVLTF.

DNA for the CDR3: TGTGCCAGCAGTTTATCAGGGGGGTTTAATGGCTACACCTTC. It codes for CASSLSGGFNGYTF. V usage is TRBV28 and J usage is TRBJ1-2; 7 nucleotides line up with TRBD1. The germline CDR1 and CDR2 sequences are MDHEN and SYDVKM. The CDR3 length is 14 residues. V dropped 1 base and J dropped 6; count of bases not matched to a gene: 5.

In nucleotides, the CDR3 is TGTGCCAGCAGCAAACAGGGGGCGAAGTCAAATGAAGCTTTCTTT. Translated, it gives CASSKQGAKSNEAFF. The chain recombines TRBV7-6 with TRBJ1-1, with TRBD1 matching over 9 bases. The J segment lost 7 bases and the V segment lost 5 bases, leaving 11 bases of the junction unmatched. Germline V gene lookup returns CDR1 SGHVS and CDR2 FNYEAQ. CDR3 length: 15 residues.

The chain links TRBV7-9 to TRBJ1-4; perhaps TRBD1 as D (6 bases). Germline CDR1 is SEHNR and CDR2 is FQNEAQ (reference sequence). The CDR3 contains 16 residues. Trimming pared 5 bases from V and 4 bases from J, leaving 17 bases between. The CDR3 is CASSKGDQLLNEKLFF. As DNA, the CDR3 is TGTGCCAGCAGCAAGGGGGATCAGCTGCTTAATGAAAAACTGTTTTTT.

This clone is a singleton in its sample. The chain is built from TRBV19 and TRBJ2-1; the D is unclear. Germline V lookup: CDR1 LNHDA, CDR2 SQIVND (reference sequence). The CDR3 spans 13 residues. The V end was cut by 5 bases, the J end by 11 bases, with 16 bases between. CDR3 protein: CASSPRFPYQQFF. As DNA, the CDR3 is TGTGCCAGTAGTCCACGCTTCCCCTACCAGCAGTTCTTC.

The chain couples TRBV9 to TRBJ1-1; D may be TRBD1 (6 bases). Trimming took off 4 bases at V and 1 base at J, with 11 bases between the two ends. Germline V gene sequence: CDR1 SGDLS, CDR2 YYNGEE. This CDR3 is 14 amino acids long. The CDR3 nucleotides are TGTGCCAGCAGCCCCCAGACAGGGAACACTGAAGCTTTCTTT. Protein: CASSPQTGNTEAFF.

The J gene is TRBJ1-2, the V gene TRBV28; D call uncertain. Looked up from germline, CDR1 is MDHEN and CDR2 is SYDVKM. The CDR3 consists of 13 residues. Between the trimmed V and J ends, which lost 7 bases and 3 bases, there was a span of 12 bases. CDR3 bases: TGTGCCAGCACCGATTGGGCGGACTATGGCTACACCTTC. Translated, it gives CASTDWADYGYTF.

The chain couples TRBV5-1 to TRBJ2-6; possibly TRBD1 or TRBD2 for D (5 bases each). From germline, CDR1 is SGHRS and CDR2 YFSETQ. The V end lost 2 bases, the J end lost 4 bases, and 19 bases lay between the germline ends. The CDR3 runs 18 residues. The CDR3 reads CASSFRGTTSSGANVLTF. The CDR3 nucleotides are TGCGCCAGCAGCTTCAGAGGGACGACCAGCTCGGGGGCCAACGTCCTGACTTTC.

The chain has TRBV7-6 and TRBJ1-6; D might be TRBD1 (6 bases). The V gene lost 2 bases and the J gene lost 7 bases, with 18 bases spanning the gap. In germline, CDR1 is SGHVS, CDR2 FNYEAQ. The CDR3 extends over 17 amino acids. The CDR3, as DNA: TGTGCCAGCAGCTTACAAAGTGCGGGGGCCGGAAATTCACCCCTCCACTTT. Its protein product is CASSLQSAGAGNSPLHF.

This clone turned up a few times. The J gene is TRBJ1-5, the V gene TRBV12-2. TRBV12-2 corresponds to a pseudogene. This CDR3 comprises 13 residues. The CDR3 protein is CASRLGGAKPQHF. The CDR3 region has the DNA TGTGCAAGTCGCTTAGGGGGAGCGAAGCCCCAGCATTTT.

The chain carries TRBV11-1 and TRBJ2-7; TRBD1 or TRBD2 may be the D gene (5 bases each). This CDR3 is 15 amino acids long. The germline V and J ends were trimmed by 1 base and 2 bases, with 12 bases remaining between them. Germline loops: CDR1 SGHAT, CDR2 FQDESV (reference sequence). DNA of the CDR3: TGTGCCAGCAGCTTAGAGAGGGACGGTACCTACGAGCAGTACTTC. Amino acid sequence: CASSLERDGTYEQYF.

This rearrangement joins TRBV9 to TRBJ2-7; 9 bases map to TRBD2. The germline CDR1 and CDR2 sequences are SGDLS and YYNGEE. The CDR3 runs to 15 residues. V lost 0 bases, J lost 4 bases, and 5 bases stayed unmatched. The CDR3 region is CASSVGGRAVYEQYF. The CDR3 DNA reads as TGTGCCAGCAGCGTAGGCGGGAGGGCCGTTTACGAGCAGTACTTC. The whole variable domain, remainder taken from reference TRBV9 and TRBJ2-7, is DSGVTQTPKHLITATGQRVTLRCSPRSGDLSVYWYQQSLDQGLQFLIQYYNGEERAKGNILERFSAQQFPDLHSELNLSSLELGDSALYFCASSVGGRAVYEQYFGPGTRLTVT.

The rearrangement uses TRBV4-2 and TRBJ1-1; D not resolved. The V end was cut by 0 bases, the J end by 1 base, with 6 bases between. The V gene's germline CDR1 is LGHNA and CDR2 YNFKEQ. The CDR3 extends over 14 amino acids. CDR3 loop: CASSQDLRNTEAFF. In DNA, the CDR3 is TGTGCCAGCAGCCAAGATCTGAGGAACACTGAAGCTTTCTTT.

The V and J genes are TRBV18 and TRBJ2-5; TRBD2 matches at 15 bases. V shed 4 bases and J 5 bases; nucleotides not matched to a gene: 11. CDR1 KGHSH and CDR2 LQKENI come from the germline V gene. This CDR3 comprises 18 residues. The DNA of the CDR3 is TGTGCCAGCTCACGCCGTGGACTAGCGGGGGGGCTACGCGAGACCCAGTACTTC. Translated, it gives CASSRRGLAGGLRETQYF. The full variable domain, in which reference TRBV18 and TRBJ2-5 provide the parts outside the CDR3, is NAGVMQNPRHLVRRRGQEARLRCSPMKGHSHVYWYRQLPEEGLKFMVYLQKENIIDESGMPKERFSAEFPKEGPSILRIQQVVRGDSAAYFCASSRRGLAGGLRETQYFGPGTRLLVL.

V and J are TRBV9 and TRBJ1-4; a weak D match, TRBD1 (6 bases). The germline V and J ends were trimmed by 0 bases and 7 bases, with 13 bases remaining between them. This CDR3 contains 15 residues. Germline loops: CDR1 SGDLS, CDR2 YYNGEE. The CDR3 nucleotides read TGTGCCAGCAGCGTAGGTGGGGGCGTGGGTGAAAAACTGTTTTTT. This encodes CASSVGGGVGEKLFF.

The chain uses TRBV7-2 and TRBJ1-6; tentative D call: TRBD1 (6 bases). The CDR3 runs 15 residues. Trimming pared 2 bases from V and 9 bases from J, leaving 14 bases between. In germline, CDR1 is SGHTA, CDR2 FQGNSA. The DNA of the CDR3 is TGTGCCAGCAGCTTATTCTACAGGGATGGTTCACCCCTCCACTTT. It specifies CASSLFYRDGSPLHF.

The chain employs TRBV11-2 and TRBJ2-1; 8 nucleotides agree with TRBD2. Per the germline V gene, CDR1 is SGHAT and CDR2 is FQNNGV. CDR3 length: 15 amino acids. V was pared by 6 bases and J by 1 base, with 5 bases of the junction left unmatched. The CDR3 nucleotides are TGTGCCAGCAGGCGCGGGGGGTGGTCCTACAATGAGCAGTTCTTC. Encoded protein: CASRRGGWSYNEQFF.

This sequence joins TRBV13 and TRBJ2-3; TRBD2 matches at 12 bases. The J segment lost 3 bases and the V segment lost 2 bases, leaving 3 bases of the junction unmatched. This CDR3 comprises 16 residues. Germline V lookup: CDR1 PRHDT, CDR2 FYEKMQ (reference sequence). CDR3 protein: CASSLTGLAGTDTQYF. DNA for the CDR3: TGTGCCAGCAGCTTAACCGGACTAGCGGGGACAGATACGCAGTATTTT.

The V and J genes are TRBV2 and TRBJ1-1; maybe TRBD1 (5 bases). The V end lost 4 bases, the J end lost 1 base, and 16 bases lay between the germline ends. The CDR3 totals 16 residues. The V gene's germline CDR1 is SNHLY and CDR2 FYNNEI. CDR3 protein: CASSVGVVLWNTEAFF. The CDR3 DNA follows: TGTGCCAGCAGTGTGGGGGTGGTACTTTGGAACACTGAAGCTTTCTTT.

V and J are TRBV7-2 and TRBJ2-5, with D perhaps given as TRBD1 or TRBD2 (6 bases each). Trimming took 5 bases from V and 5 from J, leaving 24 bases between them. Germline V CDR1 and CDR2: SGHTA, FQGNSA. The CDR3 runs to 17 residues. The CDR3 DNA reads TGTGCCAGCAGCCCCTTTACGGGGGCCAGCCCTAGGGAGACCCAGTACTTC. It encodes CASSPFTGASPRETQYF.

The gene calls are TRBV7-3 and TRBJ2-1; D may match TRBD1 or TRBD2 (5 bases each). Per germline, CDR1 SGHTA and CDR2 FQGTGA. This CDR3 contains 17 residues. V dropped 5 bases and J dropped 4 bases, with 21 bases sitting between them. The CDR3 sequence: CASSPSGTFDAYNEQFF. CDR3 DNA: TGTGCCAGCAGCCCATCCGGGACCTTCGATGCTTACAATGAGCAGTTCTTC. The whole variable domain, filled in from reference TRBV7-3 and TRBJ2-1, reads GAGVSQTPSNKVTEKGKYVELRCDPISGHTALYWYRQSLGQGPEFLIYFQGTGAADDSGLPNDRFFAVRPEGSVSTLKIQRTERGDSAVYLCASSPSGTFDAYNEQFFGPGTRLTVL.

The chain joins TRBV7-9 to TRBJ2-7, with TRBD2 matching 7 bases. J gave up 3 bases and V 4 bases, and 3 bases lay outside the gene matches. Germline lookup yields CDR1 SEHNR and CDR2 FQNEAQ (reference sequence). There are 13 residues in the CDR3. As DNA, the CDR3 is TGTGCCAGCAGCTACACGGGGGGCTACGAGCAGTACTTC. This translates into CASSYTGGYEQYF.